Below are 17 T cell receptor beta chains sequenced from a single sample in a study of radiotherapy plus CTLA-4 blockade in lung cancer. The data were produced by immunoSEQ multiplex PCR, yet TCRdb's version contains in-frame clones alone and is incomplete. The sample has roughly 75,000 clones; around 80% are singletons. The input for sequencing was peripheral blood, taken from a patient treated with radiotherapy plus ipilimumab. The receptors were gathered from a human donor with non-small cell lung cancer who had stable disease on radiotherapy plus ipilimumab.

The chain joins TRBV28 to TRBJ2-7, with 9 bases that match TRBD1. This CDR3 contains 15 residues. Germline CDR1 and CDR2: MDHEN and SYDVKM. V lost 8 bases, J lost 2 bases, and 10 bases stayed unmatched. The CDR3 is CASRLQGQGAYEQYF. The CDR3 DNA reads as TGTGCCAGCCGATTGCAGGGACAGGGTGCCTACGAGCAGTACTTC.

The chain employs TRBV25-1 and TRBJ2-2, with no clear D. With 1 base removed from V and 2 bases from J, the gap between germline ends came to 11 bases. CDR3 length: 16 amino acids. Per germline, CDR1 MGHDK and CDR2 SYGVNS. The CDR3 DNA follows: TGTGCCAGCAGTGAATGGAGTGTCCTAAACACCGGGGAGCTGTTTTTT. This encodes CASSEWSVLNTGELFF.

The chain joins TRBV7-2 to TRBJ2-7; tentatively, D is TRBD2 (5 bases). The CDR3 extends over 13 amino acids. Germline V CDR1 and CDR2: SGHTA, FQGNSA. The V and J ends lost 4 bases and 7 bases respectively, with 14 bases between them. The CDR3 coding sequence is TGTGCCAGCAGCTCCTGGACTGGTGGAGAGCAGTACTTC. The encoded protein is CASSSWTGGEQYF. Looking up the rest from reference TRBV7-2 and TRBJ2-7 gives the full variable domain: GAGVSQSPSNKVTEKGKDVELRCDPISGHTALYWYRQSLGQGLEFLIYFQGNSAPDKSGLPSDRFSAERTGGSVSTLTIQRTQQEDSAVYLCASSSWTGGEQYFGPGTRLTVT.

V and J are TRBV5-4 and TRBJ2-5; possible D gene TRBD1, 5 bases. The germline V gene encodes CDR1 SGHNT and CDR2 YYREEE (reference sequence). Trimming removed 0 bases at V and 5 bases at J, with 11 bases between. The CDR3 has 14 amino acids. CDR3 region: CASSLEAGSETQYF. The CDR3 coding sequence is TGTGCCAGCAGCTTGGAGGCAGGGTCCGAGACCCAGTACTTC.

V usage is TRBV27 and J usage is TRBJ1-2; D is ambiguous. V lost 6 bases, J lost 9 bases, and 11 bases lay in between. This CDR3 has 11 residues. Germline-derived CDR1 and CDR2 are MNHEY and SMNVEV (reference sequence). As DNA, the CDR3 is TGTGCCAGCAGCCGCCTGGGAAGCTACACCTTC. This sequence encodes CASSRLGSYTF.

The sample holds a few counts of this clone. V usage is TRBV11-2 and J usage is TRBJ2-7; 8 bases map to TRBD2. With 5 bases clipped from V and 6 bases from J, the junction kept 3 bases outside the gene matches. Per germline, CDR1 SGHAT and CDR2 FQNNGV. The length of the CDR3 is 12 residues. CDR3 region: CASSPSGSEQYF. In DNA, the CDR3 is TGTGCCAGCAGCCCGAGCGGGAGCGAGCAGTACTTC.

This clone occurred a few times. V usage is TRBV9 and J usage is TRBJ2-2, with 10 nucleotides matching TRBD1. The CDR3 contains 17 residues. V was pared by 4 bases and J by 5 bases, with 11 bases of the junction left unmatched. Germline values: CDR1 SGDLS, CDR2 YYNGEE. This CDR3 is CASSTSLDRGHTGELFF. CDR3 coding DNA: TGTGCCAGCAGCACAAGCCTCGACAGGGGGCATACCGGGGAGCTGTTTTTT.

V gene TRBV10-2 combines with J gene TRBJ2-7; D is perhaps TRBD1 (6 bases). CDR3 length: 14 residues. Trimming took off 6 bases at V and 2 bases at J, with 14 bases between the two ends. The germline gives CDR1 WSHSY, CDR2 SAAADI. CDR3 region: CASRGTQPPYEQYF. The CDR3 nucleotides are TGCGCCAGCAGGGGGACACAACCCCCCTACGAGCAGTACTTC.

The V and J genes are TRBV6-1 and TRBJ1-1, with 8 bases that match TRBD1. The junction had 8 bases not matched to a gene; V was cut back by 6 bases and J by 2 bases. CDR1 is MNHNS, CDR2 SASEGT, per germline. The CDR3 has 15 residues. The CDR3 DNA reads TGTGCCAGCAGGGAAACGACAGGGGACAACACTGAAGCTTTCTTT. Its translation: CASRETTGDNTEAFF.

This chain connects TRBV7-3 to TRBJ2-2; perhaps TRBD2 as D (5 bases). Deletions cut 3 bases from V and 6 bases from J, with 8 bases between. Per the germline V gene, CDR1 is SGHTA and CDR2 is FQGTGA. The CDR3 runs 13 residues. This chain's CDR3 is CASSFRGAGELFF. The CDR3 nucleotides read TGTGCCAGCAGCTTCCGGGGTGCCGGGGAGCTGTTTTTT. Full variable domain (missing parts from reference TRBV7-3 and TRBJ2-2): GAGVSQTPSNKVTEKGKYVELRCDPISGHTALYWYRQSLGQGPEFLIYFQGTGAADDSGLPNDRFFAVRPEGSVSTLKIQRTERGDSAVYLCASSFRGAGELFFGEGSRLTVL.

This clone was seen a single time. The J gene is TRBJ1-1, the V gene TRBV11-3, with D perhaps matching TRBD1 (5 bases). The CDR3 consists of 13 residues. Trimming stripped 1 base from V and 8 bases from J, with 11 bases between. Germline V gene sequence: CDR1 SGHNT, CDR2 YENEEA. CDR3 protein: CASSLGAGAEAFF. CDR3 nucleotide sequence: TGTGCCAGCAGCTTAGGCGCCGGGGCCGAAGCTTTCTTT. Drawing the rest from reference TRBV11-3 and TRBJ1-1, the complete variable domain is EAGVVQSPRYKIIEKKQPVAFWCNPISGHNTLYWYLQNLGQGPELLIRYENEEAVDDSQLPKDRFSAERLKGVDSTLKIQPAELGDSAVYLCASSLGAGAEAFFGQGTRLTVV.

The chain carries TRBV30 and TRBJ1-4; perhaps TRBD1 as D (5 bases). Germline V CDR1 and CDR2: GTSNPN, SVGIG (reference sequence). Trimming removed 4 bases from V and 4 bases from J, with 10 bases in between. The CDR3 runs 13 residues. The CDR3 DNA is TGTGCCTGGAAGGGGTCAGATAATGAAAAACTGTTTTTT. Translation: CAWKGSDNEKLFF.

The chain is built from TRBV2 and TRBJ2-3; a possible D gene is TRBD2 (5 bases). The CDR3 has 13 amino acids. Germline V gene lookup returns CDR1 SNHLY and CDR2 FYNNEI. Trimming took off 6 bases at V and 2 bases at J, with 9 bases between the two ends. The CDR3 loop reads CASREDFTDTQYF. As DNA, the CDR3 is TGTGCCAGCAGGGAGGACTTCACAGATACGCAGTATTTT.

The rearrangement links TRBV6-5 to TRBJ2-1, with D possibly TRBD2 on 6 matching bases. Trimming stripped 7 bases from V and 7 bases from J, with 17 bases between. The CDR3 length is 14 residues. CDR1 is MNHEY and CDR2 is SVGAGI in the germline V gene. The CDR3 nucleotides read TGTGCCAGCACTGTTACGGGACTTCGTAATGAGCAGTTCTTC. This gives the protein CASTVTGLRNEQFF.

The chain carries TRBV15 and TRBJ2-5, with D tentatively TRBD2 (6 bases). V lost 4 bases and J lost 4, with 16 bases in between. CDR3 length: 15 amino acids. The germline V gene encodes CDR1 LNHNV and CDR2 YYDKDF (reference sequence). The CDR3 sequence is CATSITSREAETQYF. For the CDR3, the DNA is TGTGCCACCAGCATCACCTCCAGGGAGGCAGAGACCCAGTACTTC.

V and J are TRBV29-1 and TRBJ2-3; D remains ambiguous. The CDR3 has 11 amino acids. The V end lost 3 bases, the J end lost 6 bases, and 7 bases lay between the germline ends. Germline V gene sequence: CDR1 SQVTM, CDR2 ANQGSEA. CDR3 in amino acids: CSVDLGDTQYF. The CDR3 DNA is TGCAGCGTTGATCTCGGGGATACGCAGTATTTT.

DNA for the CDR3: TGTGCCAGCAGTTTGGCGGGCTACGAGCAGTACTTC. Protein: CASSLAGYEQYF. The V call is TRBV6-5, the J call TRBJ2-7; D is possibly TRBD2 (5 bases). The length of the CDR3 is 12 residues. V was shortened by 4 bases and J by 3 bases, with 7 bases between the two germline ends. CDR1 MNHEY and CDR2 SVGAGI come from the germline V gene.